These T cell receptor beta chains were read from a single sample in a study of blood T cell repertoires in COVID-19. The table came from immunoSEQ multiplex PCR; TCRdb's copy has only in-frame clones and leaves some out. This sample has 20,000 to 30,000 clones, with nearly 90% found just once. Sequenced: peripheral blood. Receptor source: a human donor in a cohort sampled during active COVID-19. CDR3s include the opening cysteine and the closing phenylalanine or tryptophan. The D gene is left open where the match is weak. The listing skips clone size in some rows; elsewhere it reads once, few, many or a size class.

clone size	D gene	J gene	V gene	CDR3 DNA	CDR3 protein
-	TRBD2	TRBJ2-2	TRBV27	TGTGCCAGCAGCTCTCCGGCGGGGGAGGTGGGCACCGGGGAGCTGTTTTTT	CASSSPAGEVGTGELFF
few	-	TRBJ1-2	TRBV6-5	TGTGCCAGCAGTCCAGCAGGAAAGGTTGGCTACACCTTC	CASSPAGKVGYTF
-	TRBD2	TRBJ2-5	TRBV7-9	TGTGCCAGCAGTAGGCGGGGGGGACAAGAGACCCAGTACTTC	CASSRRGGQETQYF
few	-	TRBJ1-5	TRBV5-6	TGTGCCAGCAGCTTGGAGGAGGGACTTAGCAATCAGCCCCAGCATTTT	CASSLEEGLSNQPQHF
-	TRBD1	TRBJ1-1	TRBV28	TGTGCCAGCAGTCCACAGGGGAGTGACACTGAAGCTTTCTTT	CASSPQGSDTEAFF
-	TRBD1	TRBJ1-3	TRBV6-5	TGTGCCAGCAGGCGAACCGGGACAGCTGGAAACACCATATATTTT	CASRRTGTAGNTIYF
few	-	TRBJ1-3	TRBV2	TGTGCCAGCAGTCGAGGACAGAGCTCTGGAAACACCATATATTTT	CASSRGQSSGNTIYF
-	-	TRBJ2-1	TRBV20-1	TGCAGTGCTAGTTCGCCTCTCAGGGTCCCTTACAATGAGCAGTTCTTC	CSASSPLRVPYNEQFF
few	-	TRBJ1-1	TRBV4-2	TGTGCCAGCAGCCAAGATCGGGGGGGTACGAGAGCTTTCTTT	CASSQDRGGTRAFF
-	-	TRBJ2-2	TRBV7-6	TGTGCCAGCAGCTTACGCGCGGGGGCGTCCGGGGAGCTGTTTTTT	CASSLRAGASGELFF
-	TRBD2	TRBJ2-5	TRBV11-3	TGTGCCAGCAGCCCGGCCGGGACTACCGCCTTGGAGACCCAGTACTTC	CASSPAGTTALETQYF
-	TRBD1	TRBJ1-4	TRBV5-1	TGCGCCAGCAGCCGAGACCCTTCTTCAGGGGGTAATGAAAAACTGTTTTTT	CASSRDPSSGGNEKLFF
once	TRBD2	TRBJ2-7	TRBV5-1	TGCGCCAGCAGCTTGGGAGACCCCAGCGGGAGTTTGTACGAGCAGTACTTC	CASSLGDPSGSLYEQYF
-	-	TRBJ2-7	TRBV3-1/TRBV3-2	TGTGCCAGCAGCCAATTGGGTAGCGACGAGCAGTACTTC	CASSQLGSDEQYF
-	TRBD1	TRBJ1-1	TRBV27	TGTGCCAGCAGTTCAATACAGGGGAGGACTGAAGCTTTCTTT	CASSSIQGRTEAFF
-	TRBD2	TRBJ2-3	TRBV11-2	TGTGCCAGCAGCTTCCGGGAGGAGACAGATACGCAGTATTTT	CASSFREETDTQYF
-	TRBD2	TRBJ2-7	TRBV3-1/TRBV3-2	TGTGCCAGCACCTCCAAATACGGGGAGCGAGGACACTTCGGGAGGTACGAGCAGTACTTC	CASTSKYGERGHFGRYEQYF
-	-	TRBJ2-7	TRBV12-3/TRBV12-4	TGTGCCAGCGGTATCGGAGTCCACTACGAGCAGTACTTC	CASGIGVHYEQYF
once	TRBD1	TRBJ1-6	TRBV5-1	TGCGCCAGCAGCAGCTCCACGACAGGGGAGTTTGATTCACCCCTCCACTTT	CASSSSTTGEFDSPLHF
-	TRBD2	TRBJ2-3	TRBV5-8	TGTGCCAGCAGCCCAATAGCGGGCCTTAGCACAGATACGCAGTATTTT	CASSPIAGLSTDTQYF
-	TRBD2	TRBJ2-7	TRBV4-3	TGCGCCAGCAGCCAAGATCAAGCGGGAGGACCCTACGAGCAGTACTTC	CASSQDQAGGPYEQYF
-	TRBD1	TRBJ1-6	TRBV19	TGTGCCAGTAGTGAGGGGGACAGCTTGAATTCACCCCTCCACTTT	CASSEGDSLNSPLHF
few	TRBD1	TRBJ1-1	TRBV19	TGTGCCAGTAGTGCCCTCCTGGACAGGGTGTCTAGGGCTTTCTTT	CASSALLDRVSRAFF
once	TRBD2	TRBJ2-7	TRBV7-9	TGTGCCAGCAGCCAGACTAGCGGGAGAAGAAACGAGCAGTACTTC	CASSQTSGRRNEQYF
few	-	TRBJ1-5	TRBV3-1/TRBV3-2	TGTGCCAGCAGCCAAGCTATAACCGATACTGGGCCCCAGCATTTT	CASSQAITDTGPQHF
-	-	TRBJ1-2	TRBV2	TGTGCCATCCAGACAGAAAAATCCTATGGCTACACCTTC	CAIQTEKSYGYTF
-	TRBD1	TRBJ1-5	TRBV6-5	TGTGCCAGCAGACCCTCCGACAGGGATCAGCCCCAGCATTTT	CASRPSDRDQPQHF
-	-	TRBJ2-3	TRBV3-1/TRBV3-2	TGTGCCAGCAGCCAAGAATTAGTGAGGGGCACAGATACGCAGTATTTT	CASSQELVRGTDTQYF
-	TRBD2	TRBJ2-3	TRBV10-3	TGTGCCATCGGGGGGGATGAGCGGGAAGCCACGCACACAGATACGCAGTATTTT	CAIGGDEREATHTDTQYF
-	-	TRBJ1-2	TRBV3-1/TRBV3-2	TGTGCCAGCAGCCAAGATTATCAGGGTACCTATGGCTACACCTTC	CASSQDYQGTYGYTF
-	-	TRBJ1-2	TRBV2	TGTGCCAGCAGTGAATCGTGGTTAGGGGGAGATGGGGGCTACACCTTC	CASSESWLGGDGGYTF
-	TRBD2	TRBJ2-4	TRBV20-1	TGCAGTGCTAGAGGGGTTAGCGGGAACTACTTC	CSARGVSGNYF
-	-	TRBJ1-4	TRBV30	TGTGCCTGGAGTTCCTCGGGGGGGACATATGAAAAACTGTTTTTT	CAWSSSGGTYEKLFF
-	TRBD2	TRBJ2-1	TRBV4-1	TGCGCCAGCAGCCCCGGACTAGCAAACTACAATGAGCAGTTCTTC	CASSPGLANYNEQFF
-	-	TRBJ1-3	TRBV4-3	TGCGCCAGCAGCCAAGAGGCGCGGGGTTTTGGTGGAAACACCATATATTTT	CASSQEARGFGGNTIYF
-	-	TRBJ2-7	TRBV12-3/TRBV12-4	TGTGCCTGTGGGGACAACTCCTACGAGCAGTACTTC	CACGDNSYEQYF
-	-	TRBJ2-1	TRBV21-1	TGTGCCAGCAGCTTTCCCAGCGGGACCTACAATGAGCAGTTCTTC	CASSFPSGTYNEQFF
-	TRBD2	TRBJ2-1	TRBV30	TGTGCCTGGAGTGTAGGTAGCGGGAGTGTCAATGAGCAGTTCTTC	CAWSVGSGSVNEQFF
-	-	TRBJ2-7	TRBV18	TGTGCCAGCTCACTGAGAGCGGGTACCGGCTACGAGCAGTACTTC	CASSLRAGTGYEQYF
-	-	TRBJ1-6	TRBV27	TGTGCCAGCAGCTCGGTCCTAAATTCACCCCTCCACTTT	CASSSVLNSPLHF
once	-	TRBJ1-1	TRBV7-8	TGTGCCAGCAGCTTAGTTTCCGGGAGCGAAGCTTTCTTT	CASSLVSGSEAFF
-	-	TRBJ1-2	TRBV3-1/TRBV3-2	TGTGCCAGCAGCCAAGATTTAGCCTACTATGGCTACACCTTC	CASSQDLAYYGYTF
-	TRBD1	TRBJ1-5	TRBV2	TGTGCCAGCCGTACAGGGGATAGCAATCAGCCCCAGCATTTT	CASRTGDSNQPQHF
-	-	TRBJ1-2	TRBV9	TGTGCCAGCAGCGTAGCTGTTAGGGGTAATGGCTACACCTTC	CASSVAVRGNGYTF
once	-	TRBJ2-5	TRBV19	TGTGCCAGTACGGGGGGCCTTGGAGAGACCCAGTACTTC	CASTGGLGETQYF
-	TRBD1	TRBJ1-2	TRBV6-2/TRBV6-3	TGTGCCAGCAGTTACCCCCCGACAGGGGGTTATGGCTACACCTTC	CASSYPPTGGYGYTF
-	TRBD1	TRBJ2-7	TRBV12-3/TRBV12-4	TGTGCCAGCAACATACAGGGGTACGAGCAGTACTTC	CASNIQGYEQYF
-	TRBD2	TRBJ2-7	TRBV4-3	TGCGCCAGCAGCCAAGACCGGCGGGAGGTACCCGTCGAGCAGTACTTC	CASSQDRREVPVEQYF
-	-	TRBJ2-5	TRBV7-6	TGTGCCAGCAGCCTTGTATCTAGTACCGAAGAGACCCAGTACTTC	CASSLVSSTEETQYF
once	-	TRBJ2-2	TRBV6-1	TGTGCCAGCAGTGAAATACCGGCCGGGGAGCTGTTTTTT	CASSEIPAGELFF